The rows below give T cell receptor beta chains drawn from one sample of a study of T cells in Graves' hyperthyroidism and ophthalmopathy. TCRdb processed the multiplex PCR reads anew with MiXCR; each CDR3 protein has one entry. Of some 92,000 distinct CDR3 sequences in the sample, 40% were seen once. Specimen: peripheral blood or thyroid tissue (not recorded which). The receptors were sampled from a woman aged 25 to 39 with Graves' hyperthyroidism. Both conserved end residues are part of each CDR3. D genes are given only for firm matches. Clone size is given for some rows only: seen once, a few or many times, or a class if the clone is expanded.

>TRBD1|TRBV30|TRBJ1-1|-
CAWSAGTADHEAFF
TGTGCCTGGAGTGCAGGGACAGCCGACCATGAAGCTTTCTTT
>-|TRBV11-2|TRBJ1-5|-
CASSLEHSNQPQHF
TGTGCCAGCAGCTTGGAACACAGCAATCAGCCCCAGCATTTT
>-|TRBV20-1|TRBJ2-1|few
CSAYTDYLIYNEQFF
TGCAGTGCTTATACGGACTACCTAATTTACAATGAGCAGTTCTTC
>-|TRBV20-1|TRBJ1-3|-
CSSKGGQGNTIYF
TGCAGTTCGAAGGGGGGACAAGGAAACACCATATATTTT
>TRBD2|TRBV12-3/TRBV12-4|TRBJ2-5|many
CASSSWGGYEKTQYF
TGTGCCAGCAGTTCCTGGGGGGGGTATGAAAAGACCCAGTACTTC
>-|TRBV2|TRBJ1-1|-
CASSRAGVGTEAFF
TGTGCCAGTTCGAGGGCAGGGGTTGGCACTGAAGCTTTCTTT
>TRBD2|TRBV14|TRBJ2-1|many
CASSITSVQQFF
TGTGCCAGCAGCATTACTAGCGTTCAGCAGTTCTTC
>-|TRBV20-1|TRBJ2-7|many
CSAREGAHTYEQYF
TGCAGTGCTAGAGAGGGGGCCCACACCTACGAGCAGTACTTC
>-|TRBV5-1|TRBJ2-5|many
CASSLTSETQYF
TGCGCCAGCAGCTTGACGTCTGAGACCCAGTACTTC
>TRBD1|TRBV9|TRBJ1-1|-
CASSVAGQGNTEAFF
TGTGCCAGCAGCGTAGCGGGACAGGGAAACACTGAAGCTTTCTTT
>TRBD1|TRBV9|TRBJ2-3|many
CASSSSGQGWETDTQYF
TGTGCCAGCAGCTCCAGCGGACAGGGATGGGAAACAGATACGCAGTATTTT
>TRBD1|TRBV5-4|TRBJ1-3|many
CASSPTGGDGNTIYF
TGTGCCAGCAGCCCGACAGGGGGCGATGGAAACACCATATATTTT
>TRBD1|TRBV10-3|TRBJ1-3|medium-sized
CAITERTGWGNTIYF
TGTGCCATCACCGAGCGGACAGGGTGGGGGAACACCATATATTTT
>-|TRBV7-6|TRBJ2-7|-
CAGSFYAGPGQGLEEQYF
TGTGCCGGCAGCTTTTACGCCGGGCCGGGGCAGGGGCTTGAGGAGCAGTACTTC
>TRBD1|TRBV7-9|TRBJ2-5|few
CASSSGTEETQYF
TGTGCCAGCAGCTCCGGGACAGAAGAGACCCAGTACTTC
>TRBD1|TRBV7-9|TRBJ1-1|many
CASSLQGGAEAFF
TGTGCCAGCAGCTTACAGGGGGGGGCTGAAGCTTTCTTT